The T cell receptor (beta chain) under discussion was sequenced for a study of identical twins. Of note for this clonotype: Its antigen is as yet unknown.

Germline values: CDR1 DFQATT, CDR2 SNEGSKA (reference sequence). The junction had 22 bases not matched to a gene; V was cut back by 3 bases and J by 9 bases. The CDR3 has 18 residues. A universal primer site was created by template switching, with the cDNA bearing unique molecular identifiers. TCRdb reprocessed the 5' RACE reads via MiXCR and lists one record per CDR3 protein. In the table there are around 340,000 distinct CDR3 sequences, 9% to 15% of which are singletons. Study results and caveats: Abundant beta clonotypes from cord blood bore fewer insertions; memory repertoires lacked this pattern. In monozygotic twins, models underestimated the sharing of out-of-frame TCR alpha. Cross-sectional statistics, not tracking of the same donors, supported the conclusions.

This sample was also put to use in a study of yellow fever vaccine responses in identical twins.

This clonotype originated in a woman younger than 30 in good health. What was sequenced was CD8+ T cells sorted from blood. V usage is TRBV20-1 and J usage is TRBJ2-1, with 8 bases identical to TRBD1. The chain's CDR3 is CSARLDRPGQGGHTEQFF. The DNA for the CDR3 is TGCAGTGCTAGGCTGGACCGACCTGGACAGGGTGGACACACTGAGCAGTTCTTC.